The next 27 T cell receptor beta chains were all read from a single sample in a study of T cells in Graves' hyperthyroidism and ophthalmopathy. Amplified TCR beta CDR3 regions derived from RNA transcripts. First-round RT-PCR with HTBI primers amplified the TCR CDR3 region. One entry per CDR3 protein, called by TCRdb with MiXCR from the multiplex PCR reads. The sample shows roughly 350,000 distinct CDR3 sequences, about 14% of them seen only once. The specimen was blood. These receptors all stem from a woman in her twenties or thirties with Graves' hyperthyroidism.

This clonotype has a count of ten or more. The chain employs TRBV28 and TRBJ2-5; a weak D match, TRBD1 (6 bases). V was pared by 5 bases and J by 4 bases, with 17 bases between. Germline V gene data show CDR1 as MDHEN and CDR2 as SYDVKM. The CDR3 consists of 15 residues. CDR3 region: CASSISGTPAETQYF. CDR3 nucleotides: TGTGCCAGCAGTATATCCGGGACACCGGCAGAGACCCAGTACTTC.

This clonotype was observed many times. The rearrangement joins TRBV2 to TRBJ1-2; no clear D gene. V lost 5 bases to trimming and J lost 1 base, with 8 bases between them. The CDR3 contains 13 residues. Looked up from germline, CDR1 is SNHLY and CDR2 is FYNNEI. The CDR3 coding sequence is TGTGCCAGCAGTTTCAACTATAACTATGGCTACACCTTC. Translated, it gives CASSFNYNYGYTF. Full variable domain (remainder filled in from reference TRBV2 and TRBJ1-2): EPEVTQTPSHQVTQMGQEVILRCVPISNHLYFYWYRQILGQKVEFLVSFYNNEISEKSEIFDDQFSVERPDGSNFTLKIRSTKLEDSAMYFCASSFNYNYGYTFGSGTRLTVV.

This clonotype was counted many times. The CDR3 bases are TGTGCCAGCAGCAAATTTCCTGAAGCTTTCTTT. Amino acids: CASSKFPEAFF. V gene TRBV28 combines with J gene TRBJ1-1; D is unresolved. The germline CDR1 and CDR2 sequences are MDHEN and SYDVKM. The V end was cut by 6 bases, the J end by 6 bases, with 8 bases between. This CDR3 is built from 11 residues.

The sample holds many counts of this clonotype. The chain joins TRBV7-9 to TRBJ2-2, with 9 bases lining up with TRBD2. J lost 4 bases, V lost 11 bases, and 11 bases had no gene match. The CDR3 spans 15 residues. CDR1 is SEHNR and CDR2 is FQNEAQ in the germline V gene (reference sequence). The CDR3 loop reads CAGGLFSGGTGELFF. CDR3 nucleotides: TGTGCCGGCGGGCTGTTTAGCGGGGGCACCGGGGAGCTGTTTTTT.

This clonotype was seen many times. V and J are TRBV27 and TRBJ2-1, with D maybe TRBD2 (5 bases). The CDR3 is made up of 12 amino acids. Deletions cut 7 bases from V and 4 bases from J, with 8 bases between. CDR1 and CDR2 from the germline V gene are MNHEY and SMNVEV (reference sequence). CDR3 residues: CASNSGYNEQFF. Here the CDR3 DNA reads TGTGCCAGCAACTCGGGATACAATGAGCAGTTCTTC.

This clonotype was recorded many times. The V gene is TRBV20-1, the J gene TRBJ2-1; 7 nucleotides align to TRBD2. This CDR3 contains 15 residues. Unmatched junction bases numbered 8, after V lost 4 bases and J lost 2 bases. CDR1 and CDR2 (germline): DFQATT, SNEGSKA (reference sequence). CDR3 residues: CSATTSSGPYNEQFF. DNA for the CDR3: TGCAGTGCTACTACCTCTAGCGGACCCTACAATGAGCAGTTCTTC.

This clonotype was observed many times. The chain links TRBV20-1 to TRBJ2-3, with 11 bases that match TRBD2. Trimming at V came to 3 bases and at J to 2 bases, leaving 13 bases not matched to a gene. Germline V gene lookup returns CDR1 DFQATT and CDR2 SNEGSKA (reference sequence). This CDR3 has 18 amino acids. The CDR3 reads CSASADLTSGIATDTQYF. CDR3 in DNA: TGCAGTGCTAGTGCCGACTTGACTAGCGGGATCGCCACAGATACGCAGTATTTT.

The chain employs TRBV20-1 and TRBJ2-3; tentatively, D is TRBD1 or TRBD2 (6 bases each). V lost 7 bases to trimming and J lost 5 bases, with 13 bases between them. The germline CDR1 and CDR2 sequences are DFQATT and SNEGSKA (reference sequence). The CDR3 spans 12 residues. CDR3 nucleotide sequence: TGCAGTGTTAGGGGGGCCCAAGATACGCAGTATTTT. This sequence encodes CSVRGAQDTQYF.

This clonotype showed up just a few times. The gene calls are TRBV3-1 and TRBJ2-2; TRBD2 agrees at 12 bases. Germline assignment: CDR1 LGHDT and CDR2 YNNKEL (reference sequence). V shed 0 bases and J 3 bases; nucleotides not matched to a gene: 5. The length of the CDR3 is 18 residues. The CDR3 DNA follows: TGTGCCAGCAGCCAAGATCGACTAGCGGGAGTGTACACCGGGGAGCTGTTTTTT. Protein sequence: CASSQDRLAGVYTGELFF.

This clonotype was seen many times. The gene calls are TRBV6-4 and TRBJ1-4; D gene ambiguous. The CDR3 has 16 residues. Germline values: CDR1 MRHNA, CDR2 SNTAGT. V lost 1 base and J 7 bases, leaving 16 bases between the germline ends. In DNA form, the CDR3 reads TGTGCCAGCAGTGACTGGCTCCGGGAACTACTTGAAAAACTGTTTTTT. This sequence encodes CASSDWLRELLEKLFF.

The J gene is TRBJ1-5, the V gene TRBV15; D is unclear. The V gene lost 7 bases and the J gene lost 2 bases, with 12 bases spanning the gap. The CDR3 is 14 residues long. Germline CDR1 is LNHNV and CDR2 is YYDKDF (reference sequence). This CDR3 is CATTYGRGNQPQHF. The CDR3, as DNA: TGTGCCACCACGTATGGGCGTGGCAATCAGCCCCAGCATTTT.

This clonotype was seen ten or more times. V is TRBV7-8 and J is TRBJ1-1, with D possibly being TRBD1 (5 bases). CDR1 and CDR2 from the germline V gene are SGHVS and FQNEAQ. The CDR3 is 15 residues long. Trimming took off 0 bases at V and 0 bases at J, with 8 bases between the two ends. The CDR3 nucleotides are TGTGCCAGCAGCTTAGCAAGGGGTTTGAACACTGAAGCTTTCTTT. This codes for CASSLARGLNTEAFF. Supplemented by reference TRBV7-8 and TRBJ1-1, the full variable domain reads GAGVSQSPRYKVAKRGQDVALRCDPISGHVSLFWYQQALGQGPEFLTYFQNEAQLDKSGLPSDRFFAERPEGSVSTLKIQRTQQEDSAVYLCASSLARGLNTEAFFGQGTRLTVV.

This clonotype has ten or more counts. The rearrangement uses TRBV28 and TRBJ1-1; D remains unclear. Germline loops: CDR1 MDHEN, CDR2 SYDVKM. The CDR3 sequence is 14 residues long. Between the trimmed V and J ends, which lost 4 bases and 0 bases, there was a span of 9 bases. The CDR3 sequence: CASSSPPLNTEAFF. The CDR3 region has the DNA TGTGCCAGCAGTTCCCCGCCCTTGAACACTGAAGCTTTCTTT.

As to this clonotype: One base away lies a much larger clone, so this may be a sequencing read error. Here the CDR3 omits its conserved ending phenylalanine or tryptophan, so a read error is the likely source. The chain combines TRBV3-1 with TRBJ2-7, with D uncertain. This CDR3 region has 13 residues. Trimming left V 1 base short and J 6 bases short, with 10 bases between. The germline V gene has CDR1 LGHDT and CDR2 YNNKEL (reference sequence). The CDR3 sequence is CASSQARAAEQYL. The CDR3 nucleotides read TGTGCCAGCAGCCAAGCACGCGCGGCCGAGCAGTACCTC.

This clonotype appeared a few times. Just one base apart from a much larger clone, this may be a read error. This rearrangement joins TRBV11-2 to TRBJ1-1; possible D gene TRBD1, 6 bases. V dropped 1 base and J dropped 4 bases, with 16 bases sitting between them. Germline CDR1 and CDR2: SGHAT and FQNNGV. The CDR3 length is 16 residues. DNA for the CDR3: TGTGCCAGCAGCTTAGCGCCCCGGGGGCACGGCACTGAAGCTTTCTTT. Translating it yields CASSLAPRGHGTEAFF.

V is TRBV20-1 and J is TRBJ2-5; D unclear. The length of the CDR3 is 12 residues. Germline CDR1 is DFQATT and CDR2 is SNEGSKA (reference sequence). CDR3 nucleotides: TGCACTTGCCTCGGCCGTCAAGAGACCCAGTACTTC. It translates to CTCLGRQETQYF.

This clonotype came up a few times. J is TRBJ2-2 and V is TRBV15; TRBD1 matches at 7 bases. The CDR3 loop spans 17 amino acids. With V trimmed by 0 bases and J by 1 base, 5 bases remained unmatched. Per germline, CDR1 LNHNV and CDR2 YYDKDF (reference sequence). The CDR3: CATSRDGGQENTGELFF. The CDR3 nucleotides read TGTGCCACCAGCAGAGATGGTGGACAGGAGAACACCGGGGAGCTGTTTTTT.

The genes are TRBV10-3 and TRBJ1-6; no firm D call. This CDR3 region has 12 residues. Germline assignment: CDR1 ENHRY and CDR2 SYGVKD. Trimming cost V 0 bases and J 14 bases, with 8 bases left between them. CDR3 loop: CAISESVRTLHF. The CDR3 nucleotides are TGTGCCATCAGTGAGTCGGTGCGCACCCTCCACTTT.

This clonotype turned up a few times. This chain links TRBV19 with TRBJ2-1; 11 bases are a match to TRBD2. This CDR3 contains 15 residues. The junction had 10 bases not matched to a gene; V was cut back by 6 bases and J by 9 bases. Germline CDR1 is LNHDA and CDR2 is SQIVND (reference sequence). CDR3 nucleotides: TGTGCCAGTAGCCTACACAAACTAGCGGGAGCTGAGCAGTTCTTC. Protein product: CASSLHKLAGAEQFF. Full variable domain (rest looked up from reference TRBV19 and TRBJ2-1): DGGITQSPKYLFRKEGQNVTLSCEQNLNHDAMYWYRQDPGQGLRLIYYSQIVNDFQKGDIAEGYSVSREKKESFPLTVTSAQKNPTAFYLCASSLHKLAGAEQFFGPGTRLTVL.

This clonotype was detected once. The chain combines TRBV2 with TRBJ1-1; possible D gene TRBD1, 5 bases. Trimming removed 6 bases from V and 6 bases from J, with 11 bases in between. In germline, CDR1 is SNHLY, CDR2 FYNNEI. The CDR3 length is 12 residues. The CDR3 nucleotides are TGTGCCAGCAGCCCGACAGCTCCTGAAGCTTTCTTT. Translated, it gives CASSPTAPEAFF.

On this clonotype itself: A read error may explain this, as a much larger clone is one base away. The CDR3 loop reads CATSGGQEGLRAFF. Written as DNA, the CDR3 is TGTGCCACCAGTGGGGGACAGGAAGGACTGAGGGCTTTCTTT. V gene TRBV24-1 combines with J gene TRBJ1-1; 8 bases match TRBD1. Trimming cost V 5 bases and J 11 bases; bases outside gene matches: 12. The germline gives CDR1 KGHDR, CDR2 SFDVKD. The CDR3 length is 14 residues.

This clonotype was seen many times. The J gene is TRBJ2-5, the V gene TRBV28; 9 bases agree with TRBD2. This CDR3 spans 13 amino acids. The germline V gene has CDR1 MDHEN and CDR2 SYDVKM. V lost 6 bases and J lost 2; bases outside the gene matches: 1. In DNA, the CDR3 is TGTGCCAGCAGGGCGGGGGGGCAAGAGACCCAGTACTTC. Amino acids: CASRAGGQETQYF.

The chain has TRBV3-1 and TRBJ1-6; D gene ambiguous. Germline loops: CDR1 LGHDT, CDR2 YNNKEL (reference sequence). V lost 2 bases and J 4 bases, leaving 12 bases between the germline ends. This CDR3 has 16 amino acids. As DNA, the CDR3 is TGTGCCAGCAGCCAATCAGGCGTAGGATATAATTCACCCCTCCACTTT. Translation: CASSQSGVGYNSPLHF.

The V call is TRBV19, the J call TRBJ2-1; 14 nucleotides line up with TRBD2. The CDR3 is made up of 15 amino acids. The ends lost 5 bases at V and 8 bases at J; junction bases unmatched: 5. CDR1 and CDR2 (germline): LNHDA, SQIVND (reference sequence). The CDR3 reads CASSWSGLAGDEQFF. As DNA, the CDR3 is TGTGCCAGTAGTTGGTCGGGACTAGCGGGAGATGAGCAGTTCTTC.

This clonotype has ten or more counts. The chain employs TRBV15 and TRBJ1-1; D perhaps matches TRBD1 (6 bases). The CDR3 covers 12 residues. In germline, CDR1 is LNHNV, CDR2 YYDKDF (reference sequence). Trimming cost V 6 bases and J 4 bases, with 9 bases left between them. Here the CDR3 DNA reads TGTGCCACCAGAGGGGGGTTCACTGAAGCTTTCTTT. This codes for CATRGGFTEAFF.

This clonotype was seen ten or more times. The chain's CDR3 is CASSLGWDEQFF. The CDR3 DNA reads TGTGCCAGCAGTTTAGGGTGGGATGAGCAGTTCTTC. The rearrangement uses TRBV12-3 or TRBV12-4 and TRBJ2-1, with D uncertain. Deletions cut 1 base from V and 8 bases from J, with 6 bases between. The CDR3 totals 12 residues.

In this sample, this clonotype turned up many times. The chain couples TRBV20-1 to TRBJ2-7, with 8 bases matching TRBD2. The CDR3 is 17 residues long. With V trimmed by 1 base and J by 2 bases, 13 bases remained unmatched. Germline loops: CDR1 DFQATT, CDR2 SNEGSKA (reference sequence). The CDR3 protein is CSARADSSGLGAYEQYF. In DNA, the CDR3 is TGCAGTGCTAGAGCTGACTCCTCGGGACTAGGGGCCTACGAGCAGTACTTC.